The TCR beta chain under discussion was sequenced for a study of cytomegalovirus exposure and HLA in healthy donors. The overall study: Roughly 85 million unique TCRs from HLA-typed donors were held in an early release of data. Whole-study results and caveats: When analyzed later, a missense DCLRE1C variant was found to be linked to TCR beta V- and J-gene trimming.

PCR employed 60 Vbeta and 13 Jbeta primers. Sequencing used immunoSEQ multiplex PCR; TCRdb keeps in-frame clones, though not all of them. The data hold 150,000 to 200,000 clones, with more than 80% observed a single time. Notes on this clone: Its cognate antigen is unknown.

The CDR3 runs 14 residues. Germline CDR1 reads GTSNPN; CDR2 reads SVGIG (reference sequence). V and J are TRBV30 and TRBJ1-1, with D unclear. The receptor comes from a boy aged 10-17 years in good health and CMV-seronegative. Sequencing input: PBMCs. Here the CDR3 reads CVHSAGHLYTEAFF. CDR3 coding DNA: TGTGTCCATTCGGCGGGCCACCTATACACTGAAGCTTTCTTT.